The clone carrying this T cell receptor beta chain was observed a few times. Its antigen is not identified. This specimen belongs to a study of cytomegalovirus exposure and HLA in healthy donors. Study conclusions and caveats: In an earlier analysis, about 87% or about 30%: the productive usage of most TCR beta V segments.

V lost 0 bases to trimming and J lost 3 bases, with 9 bases between them. Germline assignment: CDR1 SGDLS and CDR2 YYNGEE. The CDR3 runs 14 residues. Amplification used 60 Vbeta primers and 13 Jbeta primers. Clones were sequenced by immunoSEQ multiplex PCR, and TCRdb holds only the in-frame ones, with some missing. The top ten hold about 1.2% of the sample, which has about 160,000 clones, approximately 88% seen once. Sequencing used PBMCs. This rearrangement joins TRBV9 to TRBJ1-1, with no clear D. This receptor was taken from a boy younger than 10 in good health and CMV-seronegative. In DNA form, the CDR3 reads TGTGCCAGCAGCGTAGACGGGGAAGACACTGAAGCTTTCTTT. Protein: CASSVDGEDTEAFF.